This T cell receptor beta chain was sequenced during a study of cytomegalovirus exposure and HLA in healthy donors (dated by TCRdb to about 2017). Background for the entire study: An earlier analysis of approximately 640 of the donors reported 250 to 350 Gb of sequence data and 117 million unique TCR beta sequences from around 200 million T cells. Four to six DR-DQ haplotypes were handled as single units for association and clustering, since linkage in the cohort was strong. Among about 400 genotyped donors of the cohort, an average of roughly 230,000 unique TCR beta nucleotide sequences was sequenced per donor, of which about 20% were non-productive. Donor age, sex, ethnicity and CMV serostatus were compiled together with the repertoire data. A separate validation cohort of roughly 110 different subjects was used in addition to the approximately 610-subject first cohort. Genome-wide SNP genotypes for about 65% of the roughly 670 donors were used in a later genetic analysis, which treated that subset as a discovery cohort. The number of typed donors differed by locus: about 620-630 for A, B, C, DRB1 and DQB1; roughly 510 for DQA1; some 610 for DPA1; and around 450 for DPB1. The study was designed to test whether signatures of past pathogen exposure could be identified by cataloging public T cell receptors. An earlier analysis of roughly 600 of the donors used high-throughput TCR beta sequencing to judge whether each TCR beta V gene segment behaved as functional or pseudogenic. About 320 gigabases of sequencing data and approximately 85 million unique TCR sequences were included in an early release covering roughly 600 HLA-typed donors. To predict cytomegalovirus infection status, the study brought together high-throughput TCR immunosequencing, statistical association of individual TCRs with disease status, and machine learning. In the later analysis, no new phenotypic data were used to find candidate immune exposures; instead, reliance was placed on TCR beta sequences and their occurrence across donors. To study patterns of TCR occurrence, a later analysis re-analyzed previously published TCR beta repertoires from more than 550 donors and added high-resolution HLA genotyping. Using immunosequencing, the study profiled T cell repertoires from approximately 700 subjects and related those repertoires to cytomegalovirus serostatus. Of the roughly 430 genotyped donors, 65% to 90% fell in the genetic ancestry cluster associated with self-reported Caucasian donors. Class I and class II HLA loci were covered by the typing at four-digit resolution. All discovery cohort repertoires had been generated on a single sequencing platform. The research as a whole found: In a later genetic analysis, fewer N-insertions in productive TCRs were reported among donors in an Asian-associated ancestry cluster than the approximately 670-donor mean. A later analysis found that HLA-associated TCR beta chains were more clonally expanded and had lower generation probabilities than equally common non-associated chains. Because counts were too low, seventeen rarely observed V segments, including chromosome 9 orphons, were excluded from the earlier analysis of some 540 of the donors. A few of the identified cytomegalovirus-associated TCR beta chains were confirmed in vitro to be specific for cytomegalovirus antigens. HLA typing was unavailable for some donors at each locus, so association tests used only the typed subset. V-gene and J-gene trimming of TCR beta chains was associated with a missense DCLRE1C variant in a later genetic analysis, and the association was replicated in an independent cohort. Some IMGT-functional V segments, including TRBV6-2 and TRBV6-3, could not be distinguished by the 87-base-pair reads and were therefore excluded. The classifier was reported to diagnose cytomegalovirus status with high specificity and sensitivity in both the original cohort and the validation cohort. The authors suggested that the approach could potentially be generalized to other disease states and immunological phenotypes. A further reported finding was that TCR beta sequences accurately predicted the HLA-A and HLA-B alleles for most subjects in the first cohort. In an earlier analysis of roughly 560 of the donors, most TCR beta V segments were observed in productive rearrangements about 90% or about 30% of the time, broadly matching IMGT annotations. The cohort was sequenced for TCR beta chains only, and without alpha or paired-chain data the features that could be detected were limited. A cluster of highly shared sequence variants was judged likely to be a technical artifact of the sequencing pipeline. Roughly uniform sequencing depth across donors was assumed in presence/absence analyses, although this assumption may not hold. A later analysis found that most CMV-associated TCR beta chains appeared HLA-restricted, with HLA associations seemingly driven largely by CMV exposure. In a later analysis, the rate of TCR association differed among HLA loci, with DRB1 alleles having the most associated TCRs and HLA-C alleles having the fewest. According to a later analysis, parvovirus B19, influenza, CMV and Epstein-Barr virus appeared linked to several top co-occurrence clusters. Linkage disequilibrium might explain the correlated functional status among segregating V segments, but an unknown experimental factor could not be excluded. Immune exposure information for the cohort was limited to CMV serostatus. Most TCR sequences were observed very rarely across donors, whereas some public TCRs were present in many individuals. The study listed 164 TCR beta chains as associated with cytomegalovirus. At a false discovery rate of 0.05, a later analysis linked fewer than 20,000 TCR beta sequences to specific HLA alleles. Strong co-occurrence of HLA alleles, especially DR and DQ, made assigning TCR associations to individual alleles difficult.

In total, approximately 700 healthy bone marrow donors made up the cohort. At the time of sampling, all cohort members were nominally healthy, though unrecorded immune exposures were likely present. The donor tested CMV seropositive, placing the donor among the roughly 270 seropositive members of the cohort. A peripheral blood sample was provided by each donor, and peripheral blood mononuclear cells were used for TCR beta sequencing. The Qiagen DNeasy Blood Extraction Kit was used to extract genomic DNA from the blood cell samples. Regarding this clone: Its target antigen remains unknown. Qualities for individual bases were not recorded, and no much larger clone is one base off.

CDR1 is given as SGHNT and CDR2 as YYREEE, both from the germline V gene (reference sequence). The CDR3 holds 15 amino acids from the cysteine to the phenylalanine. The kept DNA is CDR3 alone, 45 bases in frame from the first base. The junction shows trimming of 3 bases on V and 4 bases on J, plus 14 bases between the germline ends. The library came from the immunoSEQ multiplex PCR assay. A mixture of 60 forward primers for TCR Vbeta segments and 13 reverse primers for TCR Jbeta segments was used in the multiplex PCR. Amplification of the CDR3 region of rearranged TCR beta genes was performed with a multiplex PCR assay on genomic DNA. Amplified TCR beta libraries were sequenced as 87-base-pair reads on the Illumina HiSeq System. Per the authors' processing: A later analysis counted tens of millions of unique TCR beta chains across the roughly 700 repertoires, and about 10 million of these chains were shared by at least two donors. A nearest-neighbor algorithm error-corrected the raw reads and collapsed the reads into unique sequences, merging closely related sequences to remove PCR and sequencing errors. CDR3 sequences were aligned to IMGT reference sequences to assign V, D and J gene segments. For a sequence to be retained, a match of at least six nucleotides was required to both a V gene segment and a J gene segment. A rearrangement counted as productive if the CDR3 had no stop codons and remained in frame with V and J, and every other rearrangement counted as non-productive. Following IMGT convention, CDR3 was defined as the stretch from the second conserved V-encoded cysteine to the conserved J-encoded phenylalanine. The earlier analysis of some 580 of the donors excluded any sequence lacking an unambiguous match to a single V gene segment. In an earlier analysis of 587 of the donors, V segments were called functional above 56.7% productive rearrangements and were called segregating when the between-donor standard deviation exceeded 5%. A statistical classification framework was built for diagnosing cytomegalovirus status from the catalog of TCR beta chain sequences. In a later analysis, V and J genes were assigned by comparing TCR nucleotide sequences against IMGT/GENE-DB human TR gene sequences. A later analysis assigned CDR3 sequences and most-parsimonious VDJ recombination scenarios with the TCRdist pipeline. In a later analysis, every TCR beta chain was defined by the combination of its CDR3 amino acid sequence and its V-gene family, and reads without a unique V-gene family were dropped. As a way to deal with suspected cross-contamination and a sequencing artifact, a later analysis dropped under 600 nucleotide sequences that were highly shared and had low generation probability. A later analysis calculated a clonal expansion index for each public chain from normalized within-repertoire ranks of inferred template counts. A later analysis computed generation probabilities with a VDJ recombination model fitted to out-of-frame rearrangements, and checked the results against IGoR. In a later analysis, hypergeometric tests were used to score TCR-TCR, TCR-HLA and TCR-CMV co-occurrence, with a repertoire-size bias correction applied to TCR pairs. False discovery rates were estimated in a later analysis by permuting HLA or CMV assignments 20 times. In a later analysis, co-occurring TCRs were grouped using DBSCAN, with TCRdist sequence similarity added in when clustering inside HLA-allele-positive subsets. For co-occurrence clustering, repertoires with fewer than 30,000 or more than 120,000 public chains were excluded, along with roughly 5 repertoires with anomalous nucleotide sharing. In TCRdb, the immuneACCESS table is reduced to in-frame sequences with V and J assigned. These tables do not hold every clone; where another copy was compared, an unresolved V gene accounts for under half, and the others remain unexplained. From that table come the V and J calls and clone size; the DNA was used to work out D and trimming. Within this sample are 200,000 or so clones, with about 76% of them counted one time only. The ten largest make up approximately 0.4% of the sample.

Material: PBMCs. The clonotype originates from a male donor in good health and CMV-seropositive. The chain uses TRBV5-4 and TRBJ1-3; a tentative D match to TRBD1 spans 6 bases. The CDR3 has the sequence CASSSGTPSGNTIYF. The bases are TGTGCCAGCAGCTCGGGGACACCTTCAGGAAACACCATATATTTT.